This T cell receptor beta chain was sequenced during a study of cytotoxic CD8 clonotypes in ibrutinib-treated CLL. Study conclusions and caveats: Collection times varied between progressing and sustained-remission patients. The public clonotypes identified were infrequent and showed contraction or stability on treatment.

As to this clone: What it recognizes is unknown.

Measured with immunoSEQ multiplex PCR; TCRdb has only the in-frame clones, and not every one. The sample has about 160,000 clones; less than 85% are singletons. The V gene's germline CDR1 is SGHRS and CDR2 YFSETQ. V was clipped by 4 bases and J by 7 bases; unmatched bases: 5. The CDR3 is 14 amino acids. The chain recombines TRBV5-1 with TRBJ1-6; 7 positions match TRBD1. The sequence was obtained from a human donor with chronic lymphocytic leukemia. The specimen comprised PBMCs, sampled after 24 months of ibrutinib treatment. The chain's CDR3 is CASSQGQTNSPLHF. The CDR3 coding sequence is TGCGCCAGCAGCCAGGGACAGACCAATTCACCCCTCCACTTT.